The 20 T cell receptor beta chains reported below all come from one sample, sequenced in a study of cytomegalovirus exposure and HLA in healthy donors. Method: immunoSEQ multiplex PCR; TCRdb's copy keeps in-frame clones and lacks some. The table lists 21,000 or so clones, around 97% of them singletons. Sequencing was done on a sample of PBMCs. These TCRs come from a man aged 25-45 years in good health and CMV-seropositive.

The chain combines TRBV27 with TRBJ2-6; possibly TRBD1 for D (6 bases). Deletions cut 1 base from V and 0 bases from J, with 22 bases between. The V gene's germline CDR1 is MNHEY and CDR2 SMNVEV (reference sequence). The CDR3 is 21 residues long. This CDR3 reads CASSLLSPRALGASGANVLTF. The CDR3 DNA sequence: TGTGCCAGCAGTTTATTATCCCCGAGGGCCTTGGGGGCCTCTGGGGCCAACGTCCTGACTTTC. The entire variable domain, with the rest obtained from reference TRBV27 and TRBJ2-6, is as follows: EAQVTQNPRYLITVTGKKLTVTCSQNMNHEYMSWYRQDPGLGLRQIYYSMNVEVTDKGDVPEGYKVSRKEKRNFPLILESPSPNQTSLYFCASSLLSPRALGASGANVLTFGAGSRLTVL.

The chain has TRBV9 and TRBJ2-7; 9 nucleotides match TRBD2. The CDR3 totals 15 residues. Losses at the gene ends were 0 bases for V and 5 bases for J; bases not matched to a gene: 6. CDR1 and CDR2 (germline): SGDLS, YYNGEE. The CDR3 loop is CASSVGAGGPHEQYF. Written as DNA, the CDR3 is TGTGCCAGCAGCGTAGGGGCGGGAGGGCCGCACGAGCAGTACTTC.

The V and J genes are TRBV27 and TRBJ2-1; TRBD2 matches at 11 bases. The germline gives CDR1 MNHEY, CDR2 SMNVEV (reference sequence). V dropped 10 bases and J dropped 0; count of bases not matched to a gene: 17. CDR3 size: 19 residues. CDR3 loop: CATSGTSGRILSSYNEQFF. The CDR3 DNA is TGTGCCACCTCGGGGACTAGCGGACGAATCTTGTCCTCCTACAATGAGCAGTTCTTC.

The CDR3 loop reads CASSYSDKGSYGYTF. Written as DNA, the CDR3 is TGTGCCAGCAGTTACTCGGACAAGGGCAGCTATGGCTACACCTTC. The V gene is TRBV6-5, the J gene TRBJ1-2, with D perhaps TRBD1 (5 bases). The CDR3 has 15 residues. Deletions cut 0 bases from V and 4 bases from J, with 12 bases between. Germline V gene data show CDR1 as MNHEY and CDR2 as SVGAGI.

This clone was seen just once. The J gene is TRBJ2-7, the V gene TRBV27; D might be TRBD2 (5 bases). V dropped 5 bases and J dropped 4 bases, with 21 bases sitting between them. The CDR3 totals 16 residues. Germline V lookup: CDR1 MNHEY, CDR2 SMNVEV (reference sequence). In DNA, the CDR3 is TGTGCCAGCAGTCCCCAGGCGGGTATGCGAGGGTACGAGCAGTACTTC. Its translation: CASSPQAGMRGYEQYF.

The chain links TRBV6-6 to TRBJ1-3; 9 nucleotides align to TRBD1. CDR3 length equals 16 residues. CDR1 MNHNY and CDR2 SVGAGI come from the germline V gene (reference sequence). The J segment lost 2 bases and the V segment lost 0 bases, leaving 2 bases of the junction unmatched. In nucleotides, the CDR3 is TGTGCCAGCAGTTACTCGCGGGACAGGGCTGGAAACACCATATATTTT. Translation: CASSYSRDRAGNTIYF.

The chain uses TRBV28 and TRBJ1-5; no firm D call. The CDR3 has 12 amino acids. Trimming cost V 2 bases and J 6 bases, with 5 bases left between them. Germline assignment: CDR1 MDHEN and CDR2 SYDVKM. This CDR3 is CASSLNIQPQHF. In nucleotides, the CDR3 is TGTGCCAGCAGTTTAAACATTCAGCCCCAGCATTTT.

The chain carries TRBV28 and TRBJ2-5; the D gene is possibly TRBD2 (6 bases). V lost 6 bases, J lost 2 bases, and 16 bases lay in between. Looked up from germline, CDR1 is MDHEN and CDR2 is SYDVKM. The CDR3 loop spans 15 amino acids. CDR3 sequence (DNA): TGTGCCAGCAGACCGAGGAGGGGCTTGCAAGAGACCCAGTACTTC. Its protein is CASRPRRGLQETQYF.

The chain couples TRBV7-9 to TRBJ2-7; D not resolved. Between the trimmed V and J ends, which lost 3 bases and 6 bases, there was a span of 15 bases. This CDR3 has 14 amino acids. The germline CDR1 and CDR2 sequences are SEHNR and FQNEAQ (reference sequence). CDR3 DNA: TGTGCCAGCAGCTTTTTGACACCCTTTGGCGAGCAGTACTTC. Protein product: CASSFLTPFGEQYF.

The chain employs TRBV27 and TRBJ2-2; 8 bases are a match to TRBD1. This CDR3 spans 17 amino acids. CDR1 is MNHEY, CDR2 SMNVEV, per germline (reference sequence). V dropped 2 bases and J dropped 1; count of bases not matched to a gene: 6. DNA of the CDR3: TGTGCCAGCAGTTTAGGTACCGGACAGGGGAACACCGGGGAGCTGTTTTTT. Its translation: CASSLGTGQGNTGELFF.

The chain couples TRBV19 to TRBJ1-3, with no clear D. Trimming shortened V by 4 bases and J by 2 bases, and 6 bases separated the two germline ends. The CDR3 sequence is 13 residues long. Germline V gene sequence: CDR1 LNHDA, CDR2 SQIVND (reference sequence). As DNA, the CDR3 is TGTGCCAGTAGTACCGGGACTGGAAACACCATATATTTT. Translated, it gives CASSTGTGNTIYF.

CDR3 in amino acids: CASSSERFPQGSRDGYTF. DNA for the CDR3: TGCGCCAGCAGCTCCGAGAGGTTCCCACAGGGATCTAGGGATGGCTACACCTTC. The chain carries TRBV4-3 and TRBJ1-2; D is possibly TRBD1 (6 bases). The CDR3 totals 18 residues. V was shortened by 5 bases and J by 6 bases, with 28 bases between the two germline ends. Germline CDR1 reads LGHNA; CDR2 reads YSLEER.

This sequence joins TRBV6-6 and TRBJ2-3; 13 nucleotides agree with TRBD2. V lost 7 bases, J lost 5 bases, and 9 bases stayed unmatched. Germline V CDR1 and CDR2: MNHNY, SVGAGI (reference sequence). The CDR3 runs to 16 residues. The CDR3 DNA sequence: TGTGCCAGCATCCGACTAGCGGGAGGAATCAGAGATACGCAGTATTTT. Protein sequence: CASIRLAGGIRDTQYF.

The chain is built from TRBV6-4 and TRBJ2-2; D unclear. This CDR3 is built from 14 residues. Between the trimmed V and J ends, which lost 6 bases and 2 bases, there was a span of 10 bases. The germline V gene encodes CDR1 MRHNA and CDR2 SNTAGT. CDR3 DNA sequence: TGTGCCAGCAGCCTCGACACTAACACCGGGGAGCTGTTTTTT. It specifies CASSLDTNTGELFF.

The chain has TRBV4-3 and TRBJ2-7; 9 bases are a match to TRBD1. This CDR3 spans 15 amino acids. V dropped 3 bases and J dropped 7; count of bases not matched to a gene: 10. Germline loops: CDR1 LGHNA, CDR2 YSLEER. The CDR3 coding sequence is TGCGCCAGCAGCCAGGGCCCGGGACAGGGAATGGAGCAGTACTTC. Amino acids: CASSQGPGQGMEQYF.

The gene calls are TRBV6-1 and TRBJ2-7, with TRBD1 matching over 7 bases. The CDR3 loop spans 15 amino acids. Germline CDR1 is MNHNS and CDR2 is SASEGT. J gave up 2 bases and V 6 bases, and 10 bases lay outside the gene matches. The CDR3, as DNA: TGTGCCAGCAGCCCACAGGGGCCCCAAACCTACGAGCAGTACTTC. The encoded protein is CASSPQGPQTYEQYF.

The CDR3 nucleotides read TGTGCCAGCTCCGGGGCGGGATCCTACGAGCAGTACTTC. Protein sequence: CASSGAGSYEQYF. The gene calls are TRBV6-5 and TRBJ2-7, with D possibly matching TRBD2 (6 bases). This CDR3 region has 13 residues. Germline V lookup: CDR1 MNHEY, CDR2 SVGAGI. Trimming took off 8 bases at V and 1 base at J, with 12 bases between the two ends.

This chain joins TRBV6-5 and TRBJ1-1; possibly TRBD1 for D (6 bases). In germline, CDR1 is MNHEY, CDR2 SVGAGI. V was pared by 5 bases and J by 4 bases, with 17 bases between. The CDR3 length is 15 residues. The CDR3 DNA reads TGTGCCAGCAGTCAACAGACAGGCGGGGGCACTGAAGCTTTCTTT. Translating it yields CASSQQTGGGTEAFF.

The CDR3 DNA reads as TGTGCCATCAGCCCCGGGACTAGCGGCTACGAGCAGTACTTC. Encoded protein: CAISPGTSGYEQYF. This chain links TRBV10-3 with TRBJ2-7; 11 bases fit TRBD2. The CDR3 is 14 residues long. V shed 6 bases, J shed 3 bases, and the junction held 4 bases outside the gene matches. CDR1 ENHRY and CDR2 SYGVKD come from the germline V gene.

The V call is TRBV7-2, the J call TRBJ1-1; possibly TRBD1 for D (5 bases). Trimming left V 7 bases short and J 1 base short, with 16 bases between. The CDR3 is 15 residues long. CDR1 is SGHTA, CDR2 FQGNSA, per germline. CDR3 protein: CASTRARTQNTEAFF. The CDR3 bases are TGTGCCAGCACCCGGGCTCGGACACAGAACACTGAAGCTTTCTTT.